This T cell receptor beta chain is from a study of T cell responses to AZD1222 COVID-19 vaccine. Points from the study as a whole: Baseline antibody screening turned up just a handful of seropositive AZD1222 recipients. Along spike, vaccine-associated CD4 TCRs were found throughout, with dominance at 160-218 and 743-854.

The protocol was immunoSEQ multiplex PCR, while the TCRdb copy is restricted to in-frame clones and leaves out a portion. The sample shows 75,000 to 90,000 clones, approximately 78% of them seen only once. Comments on this clone: Its specificity is unknown.

This receptor was taken from an adult in good health. This specimen consisted of peripheral blood, obtained on day 0 of AZD1222 vaccination.

Written as DNA, the CDR3 is TGCGCCAGCAGCCAAGTCCGGGAGGGGAGACAGGGGGGGCATGGCTACACCTTC. Translated, it gives CASSQVREGRQGGHGYTF. This chain uses TRBV4-1 with TRBJ1-2, with TRBD1 identical over 9 bases. V lost 1 base to trimming and J lost 6 bases; unmatched junction nucleotides: 15. Germline V lookup: CDR1 MGHRA, CDR2 YSYEKL. This CDR3 contains 18 residues.